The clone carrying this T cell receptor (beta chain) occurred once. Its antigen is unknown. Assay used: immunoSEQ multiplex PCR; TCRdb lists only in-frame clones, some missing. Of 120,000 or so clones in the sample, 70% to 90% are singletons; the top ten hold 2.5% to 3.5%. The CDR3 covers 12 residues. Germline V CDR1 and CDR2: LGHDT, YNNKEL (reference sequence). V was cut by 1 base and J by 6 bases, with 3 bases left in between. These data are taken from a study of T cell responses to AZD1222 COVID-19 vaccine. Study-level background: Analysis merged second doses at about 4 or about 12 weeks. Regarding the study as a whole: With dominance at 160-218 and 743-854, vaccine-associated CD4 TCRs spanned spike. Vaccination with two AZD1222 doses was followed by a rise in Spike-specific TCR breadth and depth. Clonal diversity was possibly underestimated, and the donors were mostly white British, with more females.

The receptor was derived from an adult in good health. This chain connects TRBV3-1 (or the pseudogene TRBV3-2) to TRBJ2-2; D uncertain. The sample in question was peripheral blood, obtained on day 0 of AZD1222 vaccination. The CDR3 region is CASSQAAGELFF. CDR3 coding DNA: TGTGCCAGCAGCCAAGCGGCCGGGGAGCTGTTTTTT.